Presented here are 17 T cell receptor beta chains from one specimen sequenced in a study of blood T cell repertoires in COVID-19. This table comes from immunoSEQ multiplex PCR, and its TCRdb copy is limited to in-frame clones, with some not included. Altogether some 140,000 clones are present, approximately 90% being singletons, with the ten largest covering less than 20%. The sample taken for sequencing was peripheral blood. These receptors were obtained from a man aged 45-60 years with active or convalescent COVID-19.

The chain uses TRBV2 and TRBJ2-2; a weak D match, TRBD1 (5 bases). Trimming cost V 2 bases and J 0 bases, with 7 bases left between them. The CDR3 contains 15 residues. Germline values: CDR1 SNHLY, CDR2 FYNNEI. The CDR3 is CASSETGTNTGELFF. The CDR3 nucleotides are TGTGCCAGCAGTGAAACAGGAACGAACACCGGGGAGCTGTTTTTT.

This chain joins TRBV18 and TRBJ2-1; a weak D match, TRBD2 (6 bases). There are 15 residues in the CDR3. V was cut by 4 bases and J by 7 bases, with 17 bases left in between. Germline V gene sequence: CDR1 KGHSH, CDR2 LQKENI. The CDR3 reads CASSHTGTLTNEQFF. The CDR3 DNA reads TGTGCCAGCTCACACACCGGGACTCTTACTAATGAGCAGTTCTTC.

The chain couples TRBV7-8 to TRBJ2-3; D remains unclear. This CDR3 comprises 14 residues. Germline CDR1 and CDR2: SGHVS and FQNEAQ. The V gene lost 5 bases and the J gene lost 5 bases, with 14 bases spanning the gap. The CDR3 DNA sequence: TGTGCCAGCAGCCCTCTAGTTATCGGAGATACGCAGTATTTT. Its protein is CASSPLVIGDTQYF.

V is TRBV4-1 and J is TRBJ2-2, with D perhaps matching TRBD1 (6 bases). The germline V gene encodes CDR1 MGHRA and CDR2 YSYEKL. This CDR3 is 18 amino acids long. Trimming took 5 bases from V and 0 from J, leaving 19 bases between them. The CDR3 loop reads CASSFTNTQGTNTGELFF. Written as DNA, the CDR3 is TGCGCCAGCAGCTTTACAAACACACAGGGAACGAACACCGGGGAGCTGTTTTTT.

The J gene is TRBJ1-3, the V gene TRBV7-2; D gene uncertain. Germline lookup yields CDR1 SGHTA and CDR2 FQGNSA. The V end was cut by 2 bases, the J end by 3 bases, with 14 bases between. The CDR3 spans 16 residues. The CDR3 DNA reads as TGTGCCAGCAGCTTAAAAGTCGCGGGTGGTGGAAACACCATATATTTT. Protein sequence: CASSLKVAGGGNTIYF.

This chain connects TRBV10-1 to TRBJ1-4; D is undetermined. The V end was cut by 4 bases, the J end by 3 bases, with 6 bases between. CDR3 length equals 13 residues. CDR1 WNHNN and CDR2 SYGVQD come from the germline V gene (reference sequence). The CDR3 nucleotides read TGCGCCAGCAGTGGACACTCTAATGAAAAACTGTTTTTT. Translation: CASSGHSNEKLFF.

Written as DNA, the CDR3 is TGCAGCGGGGGCAGGAGAACAGATACGCAGTATTTT. It encodes CSGGRRTDTQYF. V and J are TRBV29-1 and TRBJ2-3; D perhaps matches TRBD1 (5 bases). The CDR3 runs to 12 residues. Germline V gene data show CDR1 as SQVTM and CDR2 as ANQGSEA. V was shortened by 7 bases and J by 3 bases, with 11 bases between the two germline ends.

The genes are TRBV5-6 and TRBJ2-1; 13 bases align to TRBD2. Unmatched junction bases numbered 4, after V lost 2 bases and J lost 8 bases. Germline V CDR1 and CDR2: SGHDT, YYEEEE. CDR3 length equals 15 residues. The CDR3 loop reads CASSFRLAGGDEQFF. DNA of the CDR3: TGTGCCAGCAGCTTTCGACTAGCGGGGGGCGATGAGCAGTTCTTC.

The chain uses TRBV5-1 and TRBJ2-1; TRBD1 is a possible D gene (6 bases). The CDR3 runs 14 residues. Germline V CDR1 and CDR2: SGHRS, YFSETQ. Trimming left V 1 base short and J 6 bases short, with 11 bases between. As DNA, the CDR3 is TGCGCCAGCAGCTTGAAGCCCAGGGGCAATGAGCAGTTCTTC. This encodes CASSLKPRGNEQFF.

This chain joins TRBV28 and TRBJ2-7; TRBD2 aligns across 7 bases. This CDR3 region has 16 residues. Germline V gene data show CDR1 as MDHEN and CDR2 as SYDVKM. The V segment lost 5 bases and the J segment 5 bases; nucleotides outside the gene matches: 15. The CDR3 nucleotides are TGTGCCAGCAGTCCCCTCGTTCTCCGGGGGGTGGACGAGCAGTACTTC. It translates to CASSPLVLRGVDEQYF. Drawing the rest from reference TRBV28 and TRBJ2-7, the complete variable domain is DVKVTQSSRYLVKRTGEKVFLECVQDMDHENMFWYRQDPGLGLRLIYFSYDVKMKEKGDIPEGYSVSREKKERFSLILESASTNQTSMYLCASSPLVLRGVDEQYFGPGTRLTVT.

V is TRBV3-1 (or the pseudogene TRBV3-2) and J is TRBJ2-5, with D possibly TRBD2 on 5 matching bases. Germline V gives CDR1 LGHDT, CDR2 YNNKEL (reference sequence). With 2 bases removed from V and 4 bases from J, the gap between germline ends came to 11 bases. The CDR3 runs 14 residues. CDR3 coding DNA: TGTGCCAGCAGCCAAACGGACTTGACAGAGACCCAGTACTTC. Its protein product is CASSQTDLTETQYF.

The J gene is TRBJ2-5, the V gene TRBV3-1 (or the pseudogene TRBV3-2); perhaps TRBD2 as D (5 bases). CDR3 length: 11 residues. V lost 8 bases and J 5 bases, leaving 9 bases between the germline ends. The V gene's germline CDR1 is LGHDT and CDR2 YNNKEL (reference sequence). As DNA, the CDR3 is TGTGCCAGCGGGCGAGGGGAGACCCAGTACTTC. The encoded protein is CASGRGETQYF.

The gene calls are TRBV2 and TRBJ1-2; tentatively, D is TRBD1 (5 bases). V was pared by 3 bases and J by 8 bases, with 10 bases between. This CDR3 region has 12 residues. Per the germline V gene, CDR1 is SNHLY and CDR2 is FYNNEI. CDR3 sequence: CASSDRVKGYTF. CDR3 nucleotide sequence: TGTGCCAGCAGTGACAGGGTGAAAGGCTACACCTTC.

The chain combines TRBV18 with TRBJ1-5; D may be TRBD1 (5 bases). CDR1 is KGHSH and CDR2 is LQKENI in the germline V gene. The ends were cut back, 3 bases at V and 9 bases at J, with 15 bases in the middle. CDR3 length equals 14 residues. CDR3 in amino acids: CASSPSGENGPQHF. The CDR3 nucleotides are TGTGCCAGCTCACCCTCGGGGGAGAACGGGCCCCAGCATTTT.

The chain recombines TRBV6-1 with TRBJ1-1; D might be TRBD1 (5 bases). Trimming took off 6 bases at V and 0 bases at J, with 14 bases between the two ends. The CDR3 runs 15 residues. CDR1 MNHNS and CDR2 SASEGT come from the germline V gene. The CDR3 nucleotides are TGTGCCAGCAGCAAAAGACAGAACATGAACACTGAAGCTTTCTTT. Protein sequence: CASSKRQNMNTEAFF.

The rearrangement links TRBV4-2 to TRBJ2-5; 16 bases agree with TRBD2. The CDR3 loop spans 18 amino acids. V lost 4 bases to trimming and J lost 1 base; unmatched junction nucleotides: 6. The germline V gene has CDR1 LGHNA and CDR2 YNFKEQ. The CDR3 sequence: CASSLGTSGGDGQETQYF. CDR3 DNA sequence: TGTGCCAGCAGCCTCGGGACTAGCGGGGGGGACGGCCAAGAGACCCAGTACTTC.

The chain carries TRBV4-1 and TRBJ1-4; 12 bases are a match to TRBD1. The germline CDR1 and CDR2 sequences are MGHRA and YSYEKL. With V trimmed by 0 bases and J by 2 bases, 16 bases remained unmatched. This CDR3 has 22 amino acids. CDR3 in DNA: TGCGCCAGCAGCCAAGAGTTAAGCTTGTACGGGACAGGGGGCGCGACTAATGAAAAACTGTTTTTT. Encoded protein: CASSQELSLYGTGGATNEKLFF.